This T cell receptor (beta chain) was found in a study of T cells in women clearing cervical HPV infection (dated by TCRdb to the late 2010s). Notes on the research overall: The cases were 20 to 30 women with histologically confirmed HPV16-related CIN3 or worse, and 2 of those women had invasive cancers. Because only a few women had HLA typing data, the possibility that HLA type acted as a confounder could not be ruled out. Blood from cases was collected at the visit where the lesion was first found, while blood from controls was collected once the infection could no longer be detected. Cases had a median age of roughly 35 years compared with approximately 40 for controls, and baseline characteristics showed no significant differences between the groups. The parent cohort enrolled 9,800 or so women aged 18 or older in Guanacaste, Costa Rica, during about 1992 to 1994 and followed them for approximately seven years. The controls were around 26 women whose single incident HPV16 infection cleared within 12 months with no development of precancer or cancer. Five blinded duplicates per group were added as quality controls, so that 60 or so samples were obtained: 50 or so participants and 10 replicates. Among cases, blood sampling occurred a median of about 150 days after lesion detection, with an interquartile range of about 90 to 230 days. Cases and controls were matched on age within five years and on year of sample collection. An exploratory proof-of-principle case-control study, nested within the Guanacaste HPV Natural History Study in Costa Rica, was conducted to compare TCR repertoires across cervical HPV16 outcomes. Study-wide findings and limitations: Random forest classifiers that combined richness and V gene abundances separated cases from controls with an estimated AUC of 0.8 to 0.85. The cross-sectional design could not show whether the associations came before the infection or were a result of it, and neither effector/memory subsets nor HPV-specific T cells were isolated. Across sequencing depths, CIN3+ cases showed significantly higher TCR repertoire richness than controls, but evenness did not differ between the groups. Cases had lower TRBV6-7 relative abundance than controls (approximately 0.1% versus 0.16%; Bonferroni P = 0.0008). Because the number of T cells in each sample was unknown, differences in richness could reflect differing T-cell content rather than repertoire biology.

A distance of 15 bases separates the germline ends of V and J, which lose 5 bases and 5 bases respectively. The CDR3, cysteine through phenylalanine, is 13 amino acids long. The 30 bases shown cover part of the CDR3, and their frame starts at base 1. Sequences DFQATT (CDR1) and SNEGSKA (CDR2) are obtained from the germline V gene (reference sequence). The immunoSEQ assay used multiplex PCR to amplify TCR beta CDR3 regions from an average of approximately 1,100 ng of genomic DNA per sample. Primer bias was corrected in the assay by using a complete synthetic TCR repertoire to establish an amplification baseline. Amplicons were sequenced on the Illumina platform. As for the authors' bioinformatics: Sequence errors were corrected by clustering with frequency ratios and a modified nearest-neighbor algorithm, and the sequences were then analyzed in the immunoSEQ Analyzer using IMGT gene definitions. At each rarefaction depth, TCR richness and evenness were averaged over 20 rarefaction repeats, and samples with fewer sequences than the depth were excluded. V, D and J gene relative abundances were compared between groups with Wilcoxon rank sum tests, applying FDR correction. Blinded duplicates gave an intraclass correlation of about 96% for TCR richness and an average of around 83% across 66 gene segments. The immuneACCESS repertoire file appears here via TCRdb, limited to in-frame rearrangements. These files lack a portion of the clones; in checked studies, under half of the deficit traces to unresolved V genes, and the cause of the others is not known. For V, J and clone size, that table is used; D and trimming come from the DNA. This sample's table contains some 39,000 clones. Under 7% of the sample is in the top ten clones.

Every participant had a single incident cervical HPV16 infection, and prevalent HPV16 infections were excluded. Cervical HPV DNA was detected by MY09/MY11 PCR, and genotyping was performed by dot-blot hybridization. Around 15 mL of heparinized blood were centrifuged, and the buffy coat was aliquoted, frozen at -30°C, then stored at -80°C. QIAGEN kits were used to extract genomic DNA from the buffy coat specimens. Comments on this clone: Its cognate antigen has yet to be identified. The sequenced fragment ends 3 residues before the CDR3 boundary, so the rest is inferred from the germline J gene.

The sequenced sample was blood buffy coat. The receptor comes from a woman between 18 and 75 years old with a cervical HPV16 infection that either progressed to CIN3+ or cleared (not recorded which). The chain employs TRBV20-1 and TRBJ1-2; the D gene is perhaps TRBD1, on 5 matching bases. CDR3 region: CSAPGSREYGYTF. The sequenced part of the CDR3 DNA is TGCAGTGCTCCAGGCAGCAGGGAGTATGGC.